This is a list of T cell receptor beta chains from one sample in a study of T cells after yellow fever vaccination. TCRdb reprocessed the 5' RACE reads with MiXCR, giving one entry per CDR3 protein. The table shows over 250,000 distinct CDR3 sequences, with about 5.2% occurring only once. Specimen: CD4+ T cells sorted from PBMCs, collected on the day of the yellow fever booster vaccination. The receptors stem from a man aged 18-30 years who received the YFV17D yellow fever vaccine. The CDR3 runs from the conserved cysteine through the conserved F or W. Each record gives: J gene, D gene, clone size, V gene, CDR3 protein, CDR3 DNA. D genes are given only for firm matches. Clone size is stated in some rows and not others, as once, few, many or a class when expanded.

J: TRBJ1-1; D: .; size: many; V: TRBV5-1; CDR3: CASSDPGFPEAFF; DNA: TGCGCCAGCAGCGACCCAGGGTTCCCTGAAGCTTTCTTT
J: TRBJ1-1; D: .; size: few; V: TRBV10-3; CDR3: CAISGGGPSNTEAFF; DNA: TGTGCCATCAGTGGGGGGGGACCGTCGAACACTGAAGCTTTCTTT
J: TRBJ2-5; D: TRBD1; size: .; V: TRBV29-1; CDR3: CSGDRGVGETQYF; DNA: TGCAGCGGGGACAGGGGGGTTGGGGAGACCCAGTACTTC
J: TRBJ1-1; D: .; size: many; V: TRBV18; CDR3: CASSPLDRGVGAFF; DNA: TGTGCCAGCTCACCTCTCGACAGAGGGGTTGGAGCTTTCTTT
J: TRBJ1-5; D: .; size: .; V: TRBV12-3/TRBV12-4; CDR3: CASSLGSTGHNQPQHF; DNA: TGTGCCAGCAGTCTTGGATCTACGGGGCACAATCAGCCCCAGCATTTT
J: TRBJ2-2; D: TRBD1; size: .; V: TRBV5-1; CDR3: CASSPRPSRQGGTGELFF; DNA: TGCGCCAGCAGCCCCCGTCCTTCCCGACAGGGCGGCACCGGGGAGCTGTTTTTT
J: TRBJ2-3; D: .; size: many; V: TRBV20-1; CDR3: CSARWGGDTQYF; DNA: TGCAGTGCTAGATGGGGCGGGGATACGCAGTATTTT
J: TRBJ2-3; D: .; size: .; V: TRBV6-2/TRBV6-3; CDR3: CASGDSRDTQYF; DNA: TGTGCCAGCGGGGACTCGAGGGATACGCAGTATTTT
J: TRBJ1-2; D: .; size: few; V: TRBV7-2; CDR3: CASTYGNEYGYTF; DNA: TGTGCCAGCACCTACGGGAATGAGTATGGCTACACCTTC
J: TRBJ2-1; D: .; size: few; V: TRBV6-5; CDR3: CASSFRHLYNEQFF; DNA: TGTGCCAGCAGTTTTAGACACCTCTACAATGAGCAGTTCTTC
J: TRBJ1-1; D: .; size: many; V: TRBV9; CDR3: CASSETFGGTEAFF; DNA: TGTGCCAGCAGCGAGACCTTTGGTGGCACTGAAGCTTTCTTT
J: TRBJ1-1; D: .; size: few; V: TRBV18; CDR3: CASSLTETEAFF; DNA: TGTGCCAGCTCCTTGACAGAGACCGAAGCTTTCTTT
J: TRBJ2-1; D: TRBD1; size: .; V: TRBV9; CDR3: CASSVEQGLHNEQFF; DNA: TGTGCCAGCAGCGTAGAACAGGGGTTACACAATGAGCAGTTCTTC
J: TRBJ2-7; D: .; size: many; V: TRBV12-3/TRBV12-4; CDR3: CASSRLDEQYF; DNA: TGTGCCAGCAGCCGTCTAGACGAGCAGTACTTC
J: TRBJ2-7; D: TRBD2; size: few; V: TRBV6-2/TRBV6-3; CDR3: CASSPRTGGSSYEQYF; DNA: TGTGCCAGCAGTCCCCGAACGGGGGGTAGCTCCTACGAGCAGTACTTC
J: TRBJ2-5; D: .; size: many; V: TRBV3-1; CDR3: CASSQGSQETQYF; DNA: TGTGCCAGCAGCCAGGGCAGCCAAGAGACCCAGTACTTC
J: TRBJ1-1; D: .; size: few; V: TRBV7-6; CDR3: CASSLANQGNTEAFF; DNA: TGTGCCAGCAGCTTAGCGAATCAGGGGAACACTGAAGCTTTCTTT
J: TRBJ1-4; D: .; size: many; V: TRBV29-1; CDR3: CSVESREDEKLFF; DNA: TGCAGCGTTGAATCCAGGGAGGATGAAAAACTGTTTTTT
J: TRBJ1-5; D: .; size: few; V: TRBV3-1; CDR3: CASSQSPGIQPQHF; DNA: TGTGCCAGCAGCCAATCCCCGGGGATTCAGCCCCAGCATTTT
J: TRBJ2-2; D: .; size: few; V: TRBV5-1; CDR3: CASSERVDTGELFF; DNA: TGCGCCAGCAGCGAAAGGGTCGACACCGGGGAGCTGTTTTTT
J: TRBJ2-3; D: .; size: few; V: TRBV5-1; CDR3: CASSQPADTDTQYF; DNA: TGCGCCAGCAGCCAACCCGCTGACACAGATACGCAGTATTTT
J: TRBJ2-3; D: .; size: few; V: TRBV19; CDR3: CASSSSTRQPQYF; DNA: TGTGCCAGTAGCTCCTCGACTCGGCAACCGCAGTATTTT
J: TRBJ2-1; D: TRBD1; size: few; V: TRBV6-2/TRBV6-3; CDR3: CASSLGQGYTTEQFF; DNA: TGTGCCAGCAGTCTTGGACAGGGATATACCACTGAGCAGTTCTTC
J: TRBJ2-1; D: .; size: .; V: TRBV24-1; CDR3: CATSDQDREQFF; DNA: TGTGCCACCAGTGATCAGGACCGCGAGCAGTTCTTC